This TCR beta chain was obtained from a study of T cells after yellow fever vaccination. Looking at the study overall: For low cell numbers, libraries were made with SMART-Seq v4 Ultra Low Input.

Synthesis of TCR cDNA relied on 5'RACE template switching, which attached a universal primer site and UMIs. TCRdb reanalysed the 5' RACE reads using MiXCR and keeps one entry per CDR3 protein. The sample lists 200,000 to 250,000 distinct CDR3 sequences, approximately 3.3% occurring once. This clonotype has a count of ten or more. The sequence was obtained from a man younger than 35 who received the YFV17D yellow fever vaccine. Sequencing used CD4+ T cells sorted from PBMCs, obtained 10 days after the yellow fever booster vaccination.

This CDR3 reads CASSPEAGAEAFF. The DNA for the CDR3 is TGTGCCAGCAGCCCGGAGGCCGGGGCTGAAGCTTTCTTT. This rearrangement joins TRBV7-2 to TRBJ1-1, with D unresolved. This CDR3 region has 13 residues. Germline CDR1 is SGHTA and CDR2 is FQGNSA. The ends were cut back, 5 bases at V and 6 bases at J, with 13 bases in the middle.